This T cell receptor (beta chain) was identified during a study of CD8 T cells in ankylosing spondylitis. Molecular-barcoded quantitative 5'-RACE produced these TCR beta libraries. MiXCR, run by TCRdb on the 5' RACE reads, gives a single entry per CDR3 protein. The profile shows about 220,000 distinct CDR3 sequences, under 30% of them singletons. This clonotype turned up a few times. Its antigen remains unidentified. The study, taken as a whole, reports: A motif of under ten highly homologous TCR beta variants was seen as apparently characteristic of ankylosing spondylitis blood. Matched ankylosing spondylitis synovial fluid reportedly showed significant enrichment of disease-linked clones. Certain motif variants had earlier been reported in reactive arthritis synovial fluid and blood.

Between the trimmed V and J ends, which lost 7 bases and 2 bases, there was a span of 15 bases. The CDR3 is 14 residues long. Germline CDR1 reads SQVTM; CDR2 reads ANQGSEA. J is TRBJ2-1 and V is TRBV29-1; the D gene is possibly TRBD1 (6 bases). The sequence derives from a male donor with ankylosing spondylitis or in good health (not recorded which). Sequencing was performed on blood, either unsorted or a sorted T cell fraction (not recorded which). Written as DNA, the CDR3 is TGCAGCGGCTACAGCAGGGGAACCTACAATGAGCAGTTCTTC. It specifies CSGYSRGTYNEQFF.